The clone carrying this TCR beta chain has just a few counts. This entry is derived from a study of T cells in Graves' hyperthyroidism and ophthalmopathy. The CDR3 regions of TCR beta were amplified from RNA transcripts. The study used the HTBI primer set for a first-round RT-PCR of the TCR CDR3. MiXCR was run by TCRdb on the multiplex PCR reads, yielding one entry per CDR3 protein. This table holds roughly 500,000 distinct CDR3 sequences, 35% to 55% found once. The sample taken for sequencing was peripheral blood or thyroid tissue (not recorded which). This TCR was recovered from an adult woman with Graves' disease, either hyperthyroidism or ophthalmopathy (not recorded which).

The CDR3 reads CASSRQSSSYEQYF. The CDR3 DNA reads as TGTGCCAGCAGCCGACAGAGCTCCTCCTACGAGCAGTACTTC. The chain carries TRBV7-9 and TRBJ2-7, with D possibly being TRBD1 (5 bases). The CDR3 runs to 14 residues. V was cut by 5 bases and J by 0 bases, with 11 bases left in between. Per germline, CDR1 SEHNR and CDR2 FQNEAQ (reference sequence).